The next 32 T cell receptor beta chains were all read from a single sample in a study of T-cell reconstitution after alpha-beta-depleted transplantation in children. TCRbeta library preparation incorporated unique molecular identifiers. TCRdb re-derived calls from the PCR reads in MiXCR, one entry per CDR3 protein. Among about 15,000 distinct CDR3 sequences listed, 9.5% to 15% were seen once. The sample consisted of PBMCs, mostly from graft donor cells, taken 180 days after TCRalphabeta/CD19-depleted stem cell transplant. These receptors originate from a boy in the first two years of life who had a stem cell transplant for Wiskott-Aldrich syndrome, so the T cells may come from the graft donor.

This clonotype was detected many times. The rearrangement uses TRBV20-1 and TRBJ2-7, with 8 bases matching TRBD2. Germline V CDR1 and CDR2: DFQATT, SNEGSKA (reference sequence). CDR3 size: 14 residues. J lost 1 base, V lost 6 bases, and 8 bases had no gene match. CDR3 loop: CSAAGAGASYEQYF. The CDR3, as DNA: TGCAGTGCAGCCGGAGCGGGAGCTTCCTACGAGCAGTACTTC.

This clonotype was observed many times. The genes are TRBV9 and TRBJ2-3; TRBD2 might be the D (6 bases). The germline V gene encodes CDR1 SGDLS and CDR2 YYNGEE. V lost 4 bases, J lost 6 bases, and 15 bases lay in between. This CDR3 spans 14 amino acids. CDR3 in DNA: TGTGCCAGCAGCCAGACTAGTTATTCGGATACGCAGTATTTT. Protein product: CASSQTSYSDTQYF.

This clonotype has a handful of counts. V gene TRBV10-3 combines with J gene TRBJ2-7; 10 positions agree with TRBD1. J lost 5 bases, V lost 6 bases, and 10 bases had no gene match. The germline V gene has CDR1 ENHRY and CDR2 SYGVKD. CDR3 length: 15 residues. The CDR3 sequence is CAIRPTGGVRNEQYF. Here the CDR3 DNA reads TGTGCCATCAGGCCGACAGGGGGCGTTCGGAACGAGCAGTACTTC.

This clonotype has ten or more counts. This chain joins TRBV9 and TRBJ2-2, with 11 bases identical to TRBD2. The germline V gene encodes CDR1 SGDLS and CDR2 YYNGEE. This CDR3 is 16 amino acids long. Trimming at V came to 2 bases and at J to 6 bases, leaving 6 bases not matched to a gene. CDR3 coding DNA: TGTGCCAGCAGCGTCTTCACTAGCGGGGGTCCCGGGGAGCTGTTTTTT. Its protein is CASSVFTSGGPGELFF.

The rearrangement uses TRBV18 and TRBJ1-1; D gene unclear. The CDR3 consists of 15 residues. V lost 2 bases and J 1 base, leaving 11 bases between the germline ends. CDR1 is KGHSH, CDR2 LQKENI, per germline. The chain's CDR3 is CASSPRRQANTEAFF. The CDR3 DNA sequence: TGTGCCAGCTCACCAAGGCGTCAGGCGAACACTGAAGCTTTCTTT.

The rearrangement uses TRBV2 and TRBJ1-5; no definite D call. Germline V gene lookup returns CDR1 SNHLY and CDR2 FYNNEI. This CDR3 is 14 amino acids long. V lost 2 bases, J lost 5 bases, and 10 bases lay in between. The CDR3 DNA sequence: TGTGCCAGCAGTGAAACGGCGTGGGATCAGCCCCAGCATTTT. It codes for CASSETAWDQPQHF.

This clonotype was recorded many times. The chain joins TRBV18 to TRBJ2-4; 9 nucleotides line up with TRBD2. Germline loops: CDR1 KGHSH, CDR2 LQKENI. The trim removed 3 bases at V and 1 base at J, leaving 7 bases unmatched. The CDR3 loop spans 17 amino acids. CDR3 sequence reads: CASSPKLAGKAKNIQYF. The CDR3 nucleotides read TGTGCCAGCTCACCGAAGCTAGCGGGGAAGGCCAAAAACATTCAGTACTTC.

This clonotype was counted many times. V usage is TRBV4-1 and J usage is TRBJ2-7; 9 nucleotides match TRBD1. Trimming cost V 1 base and J 7 bases; bases outside gene matches: 14. This CDR3 region has 17 residues. CDR1 and CDR2 (germline): MGHRA, YSYEKL. The CDR3 sequence: CASSQGGPGQGFGEQYF. CDR3 nucleotides: TGCGCCAGCAGCCAAGGGGGCCCGGGACAGGGTTTTGGGGAGCAGTACTTC.

This clonotype occurred a few times. This chain links TRBV6-1 with TRBJ2-1; 7 bases align to TRBD1. CDR3 length: 15 amino acids. Germline V gene data show CDR1 as MNHNS and CDR2 as SASEGT. After removal of 4 bases from V and 2 bases from J, the junction contained 5 bases not matched to a gene. The DNA for the CDR3 is TGTGCCAGCAGTGTCACCGGGACAGCCTACAATGAGCAGTTCTTC. This sequence encodes CASSVTGTAYNEQFF.

The chain is built from TRBV27 and TRBJ2-5; D possibly corresponds to TRBD2 (5 bases). The germline gives CDR1 MNHEY, CDR2 SMNVEV (reference sequence). Trimming left V 7 bases short and J 2 bases short, with 11 bases between. There are 13 residues in the CDR3. The CDR3 DNA follows: TGTGCCAGCACAGCCCCGGGGCAAGAGACCCAGTACTTC. Translation gives CASTAPGQETQYF.

This clonotype occurred many times. The V call is TRBV7-9, the J call TRBJ2-2, with D possibly called TRBD1 or TRBD2 (6 bases each). This CDR3 is built from 16 residues. V lost 3 bases and J lost 3, with 14 bases in between. The germline CDR1 and CDR2 sequences are SEHNR and FQNEAQ (reference sequence). The DNA for the CDR3 is TGTGCCAGCAGCTTTTGGGGGGCGCGGGACACCGGGGAGCTGTTTTTT. Amino acid sequence: CASSFWGARDTGELFF.

This clonotype was seen repeatedly, ten times or more. The chain uses TRBV24-1 and TRBJ2-5; weak D call: TRBD1 (6 bases). Germline V lookup: CDR1 KGHDR, CDR2 SFDVKD. The CDR3 is made up of 13 amino acids. The V gene lost 0 bases and the J gene lost 11 bases, with 12 bases spanning the gap. The CDR3 here is CATSDLRGGPQYF. CDR3 in DNA: TGTGCCACCAGTGATTTGCGAGGGGGACCACAGTACTTC.

CDR3 loop: CASSFRWRGSTDTQYF. DNA of the CDR3: TGTGCCAGCAGCTTCCGATGGCGGGGGAGCACAGATACGCAGTATTTT. The J gene is TRBJ2-3, the V gene TRBV7-9, with 7 bases fitting TRBD2. This CDR3 region has 16 residues. The V gene end was trimmed by 3 bases and the J gene end by 0 bases; junction bases not matched to a gene: 6. The germline V gene has CDR1 SEHNR and CDR2 FQNEAQ (reference sequence).

The chain couples TRBV20-1 to TRBJ1-1; D gene unclear. Germline values: CDR1 DFQATT, CDR2 SNEGSKA (reference sequence). The germline V and J ends were trimmed by 6 bases and 8 bases, with 10 bases remaining between them. This CDR3 comprises 10 residues. CDR3 sequence reads: CSASVPEAFF. The CDR3 nucleotides read TGCAGTGCGTCAGTCCCCGAAGCTTTCTTT.

The V and J genes are TRBV5-6 and TRBJ1-5; a possible D gene is TRBD1 (5 bases). V shed 0 bases and J shed 7 bases, with 11 bases lying between them. The CDR3 spans 14 residues. The germline gives CDR1 SGHDT, CDR2 YYEEEE. The chain's CDR3 is CASSLGQGGQPQHF. As DNA, the CDR3 is TGTGCCAGCAGCTTGGGTCAGGGAGGACAGCCCCAGCATTTT.

The table lists this clonotype with a few counts. J is TRBJ2-3 and V is TRBV7-8, with 9 bases lining up with TRBD2. Trimming took 1 base from V and 5 from J; bases not matched to a gene: 1. Germline CDR1 is SGHVS and CDR2 is FQNEAQ. The CDR3 has 14 residues. The CDR3 spells CASSLETSGDTQYF. In DNA form, the CDR3 reads TGTGCCAGCAGCTTAGAGACTAGCGGAGATACGCAGTATTTT. Filled out from reference TRBV7-8 and TRBJ2-3, the complete variable domain reads GAGVSQSPRYKVAKRGQDVALRCDPISGHVSLFWYQQALGQGPEFLTYFQNEAQLDKSGLPSDRFFAERPEGSVSTLKIQRTQQEDSAVYLCASSLETSGDTQYFGPGTRLTVL.

This clonotype appeared many times. The V gene is TRBV5-1, the J gene TRBJ1-1; 7 positions agree with TRBD1. J gave up 4 bases and V 5 bases, and 11 bases lay outside the gene matches. Germline V gene sequence: CDR1 SGHRS, CDR2 YFSETQ. This CDR3 is built from 15 residues. The DNA for the CDR3 is TGCGCCAGCAGGGGGCAGGAGGGGGCCATCACTGAAGCTTTCTTT. The encoded protein is CASRGQEGAITEAFF.

This clonotype was counted at least ten times. V is TRBV13 and J is TRBJ2-7; D might be TRBD2 (5 bases). Germline V gene sequence: CDR1 PRHDT, CDR2 FYEKMQ (reference sequence). This CDR3 region has 15 residues. The V and J ends lost 5 bases and 0 bases respectively, with 14 bases between them. The CDR3 loop is CASSPGLEFSYEQYF. CDR3 nucleotide sequence: TGTGCCAGCAGCCCCGGACTGGAGTTCTCCTACGAGCAGTACTTC.

This clonotype was counted a few times. This chain connects TRBV5-5 to TRBJ2-3; D is perhaps TRBD2 (5 bases). Germline V gene data show CDR1 as SGHKS and CDR2 as YYEKEE (reference sequence). Trimming left V 0 bases short and J 5 bases short, with 10 bases between. This CDR3 comprises 14 residues. The CDR3 is CASSLELDLDTQYF. The CDR3 nucleotides read TGTGCCAGCAGCTTGGAACTAGATTTAGATACGCAGTATTTT.

The J gene is TRBJ2-7, the V gene TRBV27; 10 bases are shared with TRBD2. The CDR3 has 15 amino acids. CDR1 is MNHEY, CDR2 SMNVEV, per germline (reference sequence). Losses at the gene ends were 2 bases for V and 0 bases for J; bases not matched to a gene: 1. CDR3: CASSLLAGASYEQYF. CDR3 coding DNA: TGTGCCAGCAGTTTACTAGCGGGAGCCTCCTACGAGCAGTACTTC.

The sample holds many counts of this clonotype. The V and J genes are TRBV28 and TRBJ1-2; the match to TRBD1 covers 7 bases. The CDR3 has 16 amino acids. Germline V CDR1 and CDR2: MDHEN, SYDVKM. Trimming at V came to 1 base and at J to 3 bases, leaving 8 bases not matched to a gene. Here the CDR3 reads CASSLYEGAGDYGYTF. Here the CDR3 DNA reads TGTGCCAGCAGTTTATACGAGGGGGCGGGGGACTATGGCTACACCTTC.

The table lists this clonotype with a few counts. The chain couples TRBV7-2 to TRBJ2-5, with 10 bases identical to TRBD2. Germline V gene sequence: CDR1 SGHTA, CDR2 FQGNSA. The CDR3 has 15 residues. The V and J ends lost 4 bases and 4 bases, in that order; junction bases with no gene match: 6. The CDR3 DNA reads TGTGCCAGCAGCTCTCTAGCGGGAGCCCGAGAGACCCAGTACTTC. Protein: CASSSLAGARETQYF. Full variable domain (remainder filled in from reference TRBV7-2 and TRBJ2-5): GAGVSQSPSNKVTEKGKDVELRCDPISGHTALYWYRQSLGQGLEFLIYFQGNSAPDKSGLPSDRFSAERTGGSVSTLTIQRTQQEDSAVYLCASSSLAGARETQYFGPGTRLLVL.

In this sample, this clonotype turned up a few times. The CDR3: CASKRGRDNEQFF. Written as DNA, the CDR3 is TGTGCCAGCAAAAGGGGCAGGGACAATGAGCAGTTCTTC. J is TRBJ2-1 and V is TRBV2; perhaps TRBD1 as D (5 bases). CDR1 is SNHLY, CDR2 FYNNEI, per germline. The CDR3 covers 13 residues. V lost 7 bases, J lost 5 bases, and 12 bases lay in between.

This clonotype has just a few counts. The J gene is TRBJ2-7, the V gene TRBV5-1; D is ambiguous. The V and J ends lost 4 bases and 9 bases respectively, with 14 bases between them. Per the germline V gene, CDR1 is SGHRS and CDR2 is YFSETQ. The CDR3 covers 12 residues. In DNA, the CDR3 is TGCGCCAGCAGCAACGCGACCAGAGGGCAGTACTTC. The encoded protein is CASSNATRGQYF.

The sample holds many counts of this clonotype. The chain uses TRBV30 and TRBJ1-1; TRBD1 agrees at 10 bases. The CDR3 is 15 residues long. Germline loops: CDR1 GTSNPN, CDR2 SVGIG (reference sequence). Trimming took 6 bases from V and 1 from J; bases not matched to a gene: 8. The CDR3 region is CACSTGGAGNTEAFF. DNA of the CDR3: TGTGCCTGCTCGACAGGGGGCGCGGGGAACACTGAAGCTTTCTTT.

There are many counts of this clonotype. The J gene is TRBJ2-3, the V gene TRBV28; no firm D call. V shed 1 base and J shed 0 bases, with 8 bases lying between them. CDR1 MDHEN and CDR2 SYDVKM come from the germline V gene. This CDR3 is 15 amino acids long. This CDR3 reads CASSLLVQSTDTQYF. In DNA, the CDR3 is TGTGCCAGCAGTTTATTGGTACAGAGCACAGATACGCAGTATTTT.

CDR3 region: CASTGQGLTSYEQYF. CDR3 DNA sequence: TGTGCCAGCACGGGACAGGGCCTGACCTCCTACGAGCAGTACTTC. This rearrangement joins TRBV6-1 to TRBJ2-7, with 9 bases aligning to TRBD1. The V gene end was trimmed by 7 bases and the J gene end by 0 bases; junction bases not matched to a gene: 7. The CDR3 is made up of 15 amino acids. Germline CDR1 is MNHNS and CDR2 is SASEGT.

This clonotype was recorded at least ten times. J is TRBJ2-5 and V is TRBV20-1; maybe TRBD2 (5 bases). CDR3 length equals 13 residues. Germline V gene lookup returns CDR1 DFQATT and CDR2 SNEGSKA (reference sequence). V was pared by 3 bases and J by 1 base, with 9 bases between. The CDR3 bases are TGCAGTGCTAGTGGAGGTAGCCAAGAGACCCAGTACTTC. It yields the protein CSASGGSQETQYF.

This clonotype was counted a few times. The V and J genes are TRBV20-1 and TRBJ2-7, with 11 bases identical to TRBD2. Trimming at V came to 3 bases and at J to 5 bases, leaving 6 bases not matched to a gene. Germline loops: CDR1 DFQATT, CDR2 SNEGSKA (reference sequence). This CDR3 is 14 amino acids long. The CDR3 sequence: CSASLLAGEDEQYF. In DNA form, the CDR3 reads TGCAGTGCTAGCCTACTAGCGGGAGAAGACGAGCAGTACTTC.

This clonotype was recorded at least ten times. The chain recombines TRBV7-9 with TRBJ2-2; TRBD2 aligns across 12 bases. V dropped 5 bases and J dropped 6; count of bases not matched to a gene: 7. Germline V gene sequence: CDR1 SEHNR, CDR2 FQNEAQ (reference sequence). The CDR3 loop spans 16 amino acids. CDR3 loop: CASSRRPSGGAGELFF. The CDR3 DNA sequence: TGTGCCAGCAGCCGACGCCCTAGCGGGGGGGCCGGGGAGCTGTTTTTT. Combining the CDR3 with reference TRBV7-9 and TRBJ2-2 gives the whole variable domain DTGVSQNPRHKITKRGQNVTFRCDPISEHNRLYWYRQTLGQGPEFLTYFQNEAQLEKSRLLSDRFSAERPKGSFSTLEIQRTEQGDSAMYLCASSRRPSGGAGELFFGEGSRLTVL.

This clonotype was found a few times. V and J are TRBV7-2 and TRBJ1-1; D is ambiguous. CDR1 is SGHTA, CDR2 FQGNSA, per germline. The CDR3 runs 14 residues. V was pared by 2 bases and J by 1 base, with 8 bases between. DNA of the CDR3: TGTGCCAGCAGCTTACGAGGGAGGAACACTGAAGCTTTCTTT. Encoded protein: CASSLRGRNTEAFF.

This clonotype was observed many times. The V and J genes are TRBV7-8 and TRBJ2-5, with a tentative D call TRBD2 (5 bases). Germline V gives CDR1 SGHVS, CDR2 FQNEAQ. V lost 5 bases and J 8 bases, leaving 12 bases between the germline ends. The CDR3 sequence is 12 residues long. The CDR3 DNA sequence: TGTGCCAGCAGCCAGATACTAGTCACCCAGTACTTC. This encodes CASSQILVTQYF.